Listed here are 28 T cell receptor beta chains from one sample, sequenced in a study of cytomegalovirus exposure and HLA in healthy donors. 13 Jbeta primers and 60 Vbeta primers were used for the PCR. TCRdb's copy holds only in-frame clones and misses some; the assay was immunoSEQ multiplex PCR. The sample contains about 100,000 clones, around 74% of which appear only once. The sequencing input was PBMCs. These receptor sequences come from a female donor in good health and CMV-seropositive.

A word on this clone: Other DNA sequences in the sample encode the same CDR3. This chain connects TRBV5-6 to TRBJ2-3, with 11 bases matching TRBD2. Germline V CDR1 and CDR2: SGHDT, YYEEEE. The ends lost 5 bases at V and 3 bases at J; junction bases unmatched: 8. The CDR3 has 16 amino acids. The CDR3 is CASRANVAGGTDTQYF. The CDR3 DNA is TGTGCCAGCAGAGCGAATGTAGCGGGGGGGACAGATACGCAGTATTTT.

V and J are TRBV7-2 and TRBJ1-2, with D perhaps TRBD1 (6 bases). V lost 0 bases to trimming and J lost 3 bases, with 17 bases between them. CDR1 is SGHTA and CDR2 is FQGNSA in the germline V gene. This CDR3 comprises 17 residues. The DNA of the CDR3 is TGTGCCAGCAGCTTAGCTCTCCGGGCGGGGGGCGACTATGGCTACACCTTC. Encoded protein: CASSLALRAGGDYGYTF.

Regarding this clone: Within the sample, other DNA sequences also encode this same CDR3. This chain uses TRBV28 with TRBJ1-1, with D uncertain. Trimming stripped 4 bases from V and 0 bases from J, with 9 bases between. Germline V gene data show CDR1 as MDHEN and CDR2 as SYDVKM. CDR3 length equals 14 residues. The DNA of the CDR3 is TGTGCCAGCAGTTCAGGCGATATGAACACTGAAGCTTTCTTT. Protein product: CASSSGDMNTEAFF.

The rearrangement links TRBV7-2 to TRBJ2-7; 7 bases are a match to TRBD1. After removal of 6 bases from V and 0 bases from J, the junction contained 5 bases not matched to a gene. This CDR3 contains 14 residues. Germline V CDR1 and CDR2: SGHTA, FQGNSA. CDR3 coding DNA: TGTGCCAGCAGTCGGGACAGTAACTCCTACGAGCAGTACTTC. This codes for CASSRDSNSYEQYF.

This clone was detected many times. This rearrangement joins TRBV6-4 to TRBJ2-3, with D unclear. Trimming removed 0 bases at V and 0 bases at J, with 7 bases between. There are 15 residues in the CDR3. The germline gives CDR1 MRHNA, CDR2 SNTAGT. CDR3 coding DNA: TGTGCCAGCAGTGACTCAGCCGCTAGCACAGATACGCAGTATTTT. As protein: CASSDSAASTDTQYF.

This clone was seen many times. The V call is TRBV5-6, the J call TRBJ2-1; no reliable D call. The CDR3 runs to 13 residues. Germline V gene sequence: CDR1 SGHDT, CDR2 YYEEEE. V lost 0 bases, J lost 9 bases, and 10 bases lay in between. The CDR3 DNA reads TGTGCCAGCAGCTTGGGCCCGGGTAGTGAGCAGTTCTTC. Protein product: CASSLGPGSEQFF.

V usage is TRBV28 and J usage is TRBJ2-7; 7 bases align to TRBD1. Germline values: CDR1 MDHEN, CDR2 SYDVKM. This CDR3 comprises 15 residues. Trimming removed 5 bases from V and 7 bases from J; junction bases left unmatched: 14. CDR3 nucleotides: TGTGCCAGCAGTCACAACCGACAGGGATTCAGGGAGCAGTACTTC. Residues: CASSHNRQGFREQYF. The variable domain in full, with the rest retrieved from reference TRBV28 and TRBJ2-7, is DVKVTQSSRYLVKRTGEKVFLECVQDMDHENMFWYRQDPGLGLRLIYFSYDVKMKEKGDIPEGYSVSREKKERFSLILESASTNQTSMYLCASSHNRQGFREQYFGPGTRLTVT.

This chain joins TRBV19 and TRBJ2-7; 7 positions agree with TRBD1. Germline V CDR1 and CDR2: LNHDA, SQIVND (reference sequence). Unmatched junction bases numbered 3, after V lost 7 bases and J lost 3 bases. This CDR3 spans 12 amino acids. CDR3 protein: CASTGTDYEQYF. The CDR3 DNA is TGTGCCAGTACCGGGACAGACTACGAGCAGTACTTC.

The V call is TRBV18, the J call TRBJ1-3; 7 nucleotides align to TRBD1. CDR1 KGHSH and CDR2 LQKENI come from the germline V gene. CDR3 length equals 16 residues. The ends lost 1 base at V and 0 bases at J; junction bases unmatched: 3. The CDR3 sequence: CASSPRQGNSGNTIYF. CDR3 bases: TGTGCCAGCTCACCACGACAGGGAAACTCTGGAAACACCATATATTTT.

The chain recombines TRBV7-9 with TRBJ1-1, with 8 bases lining up with TRBD1. With 10 bases clipped from V and 6 bases from J, the junction kept 10 bases outside the gene matches. The V gene's germline CDR1 is SEHNR and CDR2 FQNEAQ (reference sequence). The CDR3 is made up of 13 amino acids. The CDR3 loop reads CANQVAGGPEAFF. CDR3 sequence (DNA): TGTGCCAACCAAGTGGCAGGGGGCCCTGAAGCTTTCTTT.

This clone was recorded a few times. The chain carries TRBV15 and TRBJ1-2; D not certain. Germline lookup yields CDR1 LNHNV and CDR2 YYDKDF (reference sequence). This CDR3 contains 13 residues. V was shortened by 1 base and J by 0 bases, with 3 bases between the two germline ends. This CDR3 reads CATSRASNYGYTF. The CDR3 region has the DNA TGTGCCACCAGCAGAGCCTCTAACTATGGCTACACCTTC. Combining the CDR3 with reference TRBV15 and TRBJ1-2 gives the whole variable domain DAMVIQNPRYQVTQFGKPVTLSCSQTLNHNVMYWYQQKSSQAPKLLFHYYDKDFNNEADTPDNFQSRRPNTSFCFLDIRSPGLGDTAMYLCATSRASNYGYTFGSGTRLTVV.

This clone has only a few counts. This chain links TRBV7-2 with TRBJ2-7; 7 nucleotides match TRBD1. The V segment lost 4 bases and the J segment 7 bases; nucleotides outside the gene matches: 16. Germline V lookup: CDR1 SGHTA, CDR2 FQGNSA. This CDR3 comprises 16 residues. The CDR3 coding sequence is TGTGCCAGCAGCTCAGAGACAGGGTTCGCTGGTCGAGAGCAGTACTTC. As protein: CASSSETGFAGREQYF.

The chain uses TRBV5-6 and TRBJ1-2; tentatively, D is TRBD1 (6 bases). CDR3 size: 16 residues. Trimming took 4 bases from V and 1 from J, leaving 17 bases between them. Germline V lookup: CDR1 SGHDT, CDR2 YYEEEE. The CDR3 loop is CASSPGVRGGNYGYTF. CDR3 coding DNA: TGTGCCAGCAGCCCGGGGGTGAGGGGGGGTAACTATGGCTACACCTTC.

V gene TRBV6-5 combines with J gene TRBJ2-5; TRBD2 agrees at 7 bases. V shed 6 bases and J 3 bases; nucleotides not matched to a gene: 4. The germline V gene has CDR1 MNHEY and CDR2 SVGAGI. The CDR3 is 13 amino acids. The CDR3, as DNA: TGTGCCAGCAGGGCTAGCGGTAAAGAGACCCAGTACTTC. Its translation is CASRASGKETQYF.

This chain joins TRBV10-3 and TRBJ2-1; tentatively, D is TRBD1 (7 bases). Deletions cut 7 bases from V and 5 bases from J, with 12 bases between. The germline CDR1 and CDR2 sequences are ENHRY and SYGVKD. The CDR3 totals 13 residues. CDR3 bases: TGTGCCATCACAGGAGGGGGCGACAATGAGCAGTTCTTC. Protein sequence: CAITGGGDNEQFF.

J is TRBJ2-3 and V is TRBV7-2; 7 nucleotides line up with TRBD2. CDR1 and CDR2 from the germline V gene are SGHTA and FQGNSA. With 1 base clipped from V and 7 bases from J, the junction kept 14 bases outside the gene matches. The CDR3 has 17 residues. CDR3 in DNA: TGTGCCAGCAGCTTAGTGACTAGTGGGGGGGTTACCAATACGCAGTATTTT. Its translation is CASSLVTSGGVTNTQYF.

This sequence joins TRBV5-4 and TRBJ2-2; TRBD1 matches 7 bases. CDR1 and CDR2 from the germline V gene are SGHNT and YYREEE (reference sequence). V trimming: 4 bases; J trimming: 5 bases; junction bases outside the gene matches: 8. This CDR3 region has 15 residues. This CDR3 reads CASSVGTVKTGELFF. CDR3 nucleotide sequence: TGTGCCAGCAGCGTAGGGACAGTTAAGACCGGGGAGCTGTTTTTT.

The gene calls are TRBV14 and TRBJ2-7, with D unresolved. Germline assignment: CDR1 SGHDN and CDR2 FVKESK. Trimming removed 0 bases at V and 9 bases at J, with 9 bases between. This CDR3 is 12 amino acids long. The CDR3 DNA follows: TGTGCCAGCAGCCAAGATACTATGCGGCAGTACTTC. Protein product: CASSQDTMRQYF.

The genes are TRBV2 and TRBJ2-7, with 9 bases that match TRBD2. The germline V gene encodes CDR1 SNHLY and CDR2 FYNNEI. Trimming cost V 6 bases and J 0 bases; bases outside gene matches: 6. CDR3 length: 15 amino acids. The CDR3 protein is CASREYSGSSYEQYF. The CDR3 DNA sequence: TGTGCCAGCAGGGAATATAGCGGGAGCTCCTACGAGCAGTACTTC.

V usage is TRBV13 and J usage is TRBJ2-7, with 8 positions matching TRBD1. The germline CDR1 and CDR2 sequences are PRHDT and FYEKMQ (reference sequence). The CDR3 sequence is 14 residues long. J was trimmed by 4 bases and V by 8 bases; bases with no gene match: 10. The CDR3 sequence is CASFTRDRRYEQYF. In DNA form, the CDR3 reads TGTGCCAGCTTTACGAGGGACAGGCGTTACGAGCAGTACTTC. Together with reference TRBV13 and TRBJ2-7, the CDR3 gives the full variable domain: AAGVIQSPRHLIKEKRETATLKCYPIPRHDTVYWYQQGPGQDPQFLISFYEKMQSDKGSIPDRFSAQQFSDYHSELNMSSLELGDSALYFCASFTRDRRYEQYFGPGTRLTVT.

The V and J genes are TRBV11-3 and TRBJ2-1; D call uncertain. Germline V gives CDR1 SGHNT, CDR2 YENEEA. The V gene lost 3 bases and the J gene lost 4 bases, with 7 bases spanning the gap. The CDR3 sequence is 13 residues long. CDR3 sequence (DNA): TGTGCCAGCAGCTTCGAGCAATACAATGAGCAGTTCTTC. Its protein is CASSFEQYNEQFF. The variable domain in full, completed from reference TRBV11-3 and TRBJ2-1, reads EAGVVQSPRYKIIEKKQPVAFWCNPISGHNTLYWYLQNLGQGPELLIRYENEEAVDDSQLPKDRFSAERLKGVDSTLKIQPAELGDSAVYLCASSFEQYNEQFFGPGTRLTVL.

The CDR3 region is CASSLPGTSYNEQFF. In nucleotides, the CDR3 is TGTGCCAGCAGCCTTCCCGGGACTTCCTACAATGAGCAGTTCTTC. The J gene is TRBJ2-1, the V gene TRBV4-2; D is possibly TRBD2 (6 bases). Germline assignment: CDR1 LGHNA and CDR2 YNFKEQ. Trimming removed 4 bases at V and 1 base at J, with 11 bases between. CDR3 length: 15 amino acids.

The chain employs TRBV7-2 and TRBJ1-2; D is perhaps TRBD1 (5 bases). The germline V gene encodes CDR1 SGHTA and CDR2 FQGNSA. CDR3 length equals 14 residues. The germline V and J ends were trimmed by 2 bases and 3 bases, with 10 bases remaining between them. The CDR3: CASSLQGRDYGYTF. The DNA for the CDR3 is TGTGCCAGCAGCTTACAGGGCCGAGACTATGGCTACACCTTC.

The J gene is TRBJ1-4, the V gene TRBV5-1; TRBD1 matches at 7 bases. J lost 5 bases, V lost 4 bases, and 2 bases had no gene match. Germline assignment: CDR1 SGHRS and CDR2 YFSETQ. The CDR3 totals 13 residues. This CDR3 reads CASSRGGNEKLFF. The CDR3 DNA reads as TGCGCCAGCAGCCGAGGGGGCAATGAAAAACTGTTTTTT.

The J gene is TRBJ1-1, the V gene TRBV29-1; a weak D match, TRBD1 (5 bases). From germline, CDR1 is SQVTM and CDR2 ANQGSEA. There are 12 residues in the CDR3. V was trimmed by 4 bases and J by 1 base, leaving 7 bases between them. The CDR3 DNA reads as TGCAGCGTTGGCGGGGCGAACACTGAAGCTTTCTTT. The encoded protein is CSVGGANTEAFF.

V gene TRBV11-2 combines with J gene TRBJ1-1; D is perhaps TRBD1 (5 bases). Trimming took 1 base from V and 8 from J, leaving 8 bases between them. The length of the CDR3 is 12 residues. In germline, CDR1 is SGHAT, CDR2 FQNNGV. CDR3 bases: TGTGCCAGCAGCTTAGTGGCAGGGGAAGCTTTCTTT. As protein: CASSLVAGEAFF.

The chain couples TRBV6-1 to TRBJ1-1; D is uncertain. The V end lost 6 bases, the J end lost 6 bases, and 11 bases lay between the germline ends. The length of the CDR3 is 12 residues. In germline, CDR1 is MNHNS, CDR2 SASEGT. DNA of the CDR3: TGTGCCAGCAGCCTCCTCGGGGCTGAAGCTTTCTTT. Its translation is CASSLLGAEAFF.

The V call is TRBV11-2, the J call TRBJ1-6; 7 bases match TRBD1. The CDR3 has 15 residues. Germline CDR1 SGHAT, CDR2 FQNNGV. V lost 4 bases, J lost 5 bases, and 5 bases stayed unmatched. CDR3 sequence (DNA): TGTGCCAGCAGCTCCCGACAGGGAAATAATTCACCCCTCCACTTT. This codes for CASSSRQGNNSPLHF. Together with reference TRBV11-2 and TRBJ1-6, the CDR3 gives the full variable domain: EAGVAQSPRYKIIEKRQSVAFWCNPISGHATLYWYQQILGQGPKLLIQFQNNGVVDDSQLPKDRFSAERLKGVDSTLKIQPAKLEDSAVYLCASSSRQGNNSPLHFGNGTRLTVT.